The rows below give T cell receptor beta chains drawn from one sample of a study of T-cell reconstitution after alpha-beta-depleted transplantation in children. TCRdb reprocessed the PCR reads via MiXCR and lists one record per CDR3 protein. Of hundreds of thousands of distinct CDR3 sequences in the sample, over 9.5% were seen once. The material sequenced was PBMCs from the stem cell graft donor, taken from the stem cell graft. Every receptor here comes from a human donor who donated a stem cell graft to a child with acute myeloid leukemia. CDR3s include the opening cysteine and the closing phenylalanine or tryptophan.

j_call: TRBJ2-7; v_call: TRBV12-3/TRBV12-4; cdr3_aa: CASSLEVAYEQYF
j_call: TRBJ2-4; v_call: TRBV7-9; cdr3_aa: CASSSGNIQYF
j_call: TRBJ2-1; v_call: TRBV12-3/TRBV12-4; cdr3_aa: CAIRDSQKEQFF
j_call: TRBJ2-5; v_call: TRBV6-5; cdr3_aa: CASSYSRGYQETQYF
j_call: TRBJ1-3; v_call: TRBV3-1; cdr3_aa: CASSPTAGNTIYF
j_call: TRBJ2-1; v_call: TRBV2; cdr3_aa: CASRAGREGYNEQFF
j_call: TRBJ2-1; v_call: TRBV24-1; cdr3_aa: CATSDYRYNEQFF
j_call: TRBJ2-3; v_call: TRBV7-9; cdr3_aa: CASSQYAGATDTQYF
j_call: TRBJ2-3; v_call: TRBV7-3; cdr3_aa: CASSPRQGSNTDTQYF
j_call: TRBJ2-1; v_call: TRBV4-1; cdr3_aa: CASSQVFRGSGNEQFF
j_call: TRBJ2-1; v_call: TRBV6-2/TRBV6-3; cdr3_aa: CASSRLGGSFEQFF
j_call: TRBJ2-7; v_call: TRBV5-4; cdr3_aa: CASSLRFQSLYEQYF
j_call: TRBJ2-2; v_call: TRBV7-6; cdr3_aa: CASSSLVTTGELFF
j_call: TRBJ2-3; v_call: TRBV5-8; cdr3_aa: CASSSSRLSTDTQYF
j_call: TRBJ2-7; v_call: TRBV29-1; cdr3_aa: CSALAGAVTYEQYF
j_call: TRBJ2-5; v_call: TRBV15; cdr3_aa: CATSRAQAEETQYF
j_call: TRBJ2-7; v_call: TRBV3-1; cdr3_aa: CASSQAGASYEQYF
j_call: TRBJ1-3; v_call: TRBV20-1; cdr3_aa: CSARLRSTGNTIYF
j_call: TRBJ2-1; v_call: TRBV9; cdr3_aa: CASSPRGGGGSYNEQFF
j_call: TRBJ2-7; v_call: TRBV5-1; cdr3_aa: CASSLEGQTKYEQYF
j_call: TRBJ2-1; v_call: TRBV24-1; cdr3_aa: CATSELSGSYNEQFF
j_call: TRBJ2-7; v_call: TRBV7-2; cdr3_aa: CASSPRPPRGSYEQYF
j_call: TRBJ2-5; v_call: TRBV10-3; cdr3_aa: CASGIQETQYF
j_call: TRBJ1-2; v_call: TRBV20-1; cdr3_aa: CSARDRVADGYTF
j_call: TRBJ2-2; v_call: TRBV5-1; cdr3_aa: CASSLRASGDTGELFF
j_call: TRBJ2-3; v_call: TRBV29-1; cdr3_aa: CSADRGVTDTQYF
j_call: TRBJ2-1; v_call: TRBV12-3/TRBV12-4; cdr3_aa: CASSLGGAGVGNEQFF
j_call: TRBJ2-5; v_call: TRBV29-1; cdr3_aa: CSVGGRLETQYF
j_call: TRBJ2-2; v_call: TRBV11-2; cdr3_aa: CASSPQTSGRLANTGELFF
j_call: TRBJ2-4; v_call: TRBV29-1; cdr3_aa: CSAGLAGSKNIQYF
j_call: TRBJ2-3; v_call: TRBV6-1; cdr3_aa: CAATQRGGTDTQYF
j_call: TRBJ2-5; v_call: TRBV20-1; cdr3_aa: CSARDISGGRETQYF
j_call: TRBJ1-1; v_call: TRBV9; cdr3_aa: CASSARQNTEAFF
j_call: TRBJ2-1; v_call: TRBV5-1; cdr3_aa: CASSLVPNGNEQFF
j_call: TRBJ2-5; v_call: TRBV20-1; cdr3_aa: CSAYDRGGLAQYF
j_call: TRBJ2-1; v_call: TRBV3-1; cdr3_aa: CAFCLGLAGGARGNEQFF
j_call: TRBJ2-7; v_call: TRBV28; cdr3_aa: CASSDRGLRGEQYF
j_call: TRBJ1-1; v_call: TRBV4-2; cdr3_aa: CASSQPTDGDTEAFF
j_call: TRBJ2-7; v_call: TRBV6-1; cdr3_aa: CAIQRGQGEYEQYF
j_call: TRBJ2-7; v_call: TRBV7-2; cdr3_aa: CASSSGPQPYEQYF
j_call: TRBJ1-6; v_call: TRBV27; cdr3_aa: CASGILNSPLHF
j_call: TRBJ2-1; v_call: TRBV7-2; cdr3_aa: CASSFTSLYNEQFF
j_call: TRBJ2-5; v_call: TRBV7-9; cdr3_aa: CASSLSQGPTYQETQYF
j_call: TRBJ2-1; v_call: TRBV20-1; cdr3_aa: CSARDRLGREQFF
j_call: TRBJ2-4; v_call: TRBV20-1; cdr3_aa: CSARRQLAKNIQYF
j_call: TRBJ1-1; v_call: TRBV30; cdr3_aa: CAWSGSSSGYTEAFF
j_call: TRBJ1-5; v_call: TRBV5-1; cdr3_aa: CASSPGDRGGNQPQHF
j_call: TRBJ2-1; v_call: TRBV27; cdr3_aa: CASSLSGGPDYNEQFF
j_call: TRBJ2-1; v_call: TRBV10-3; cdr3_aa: CAIRRGGTSGSSYNEQFF
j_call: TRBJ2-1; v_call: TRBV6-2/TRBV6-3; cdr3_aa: CASSFPTDRAVNNEQFF